This T cell receptor beta chain is from a study of blood T cell repertoires in COVID-19. In the study overall: Samples came from the United States, Italy and Spain, spanning acute and convalescent COVID-19. PBMCs, B-cell-depleted T cells, or T cells provided the cDNA or gDNA that made up the material.

This clone was counted a few times. Authors' data handling: Quantification of nucleated cells was approximated via reference gene primer amplification. This table comes from immunoSEQ multiplex PCR, and its TCRdb copy is limited to in-frame clones, with some not included. V and J calls and clone size follow that table, whereas D and trimming were derived from the DNA. Here the sample spans about 59,000 clones, approximately 85% being singletons. J gave up 0 bases and V 2 bases, and 9 bases lay outside the gene matches. The germline CDR1 and CDR2 sequences are LGHNA and YNFKEQ. The CDR3 runs to 17 residues.

This TCR came from a human donor in a cohort sampled during active COVID-19. Sequenced input: peripheral blood. The V call is TRBV4-2, the J call TRBJ2-5, with 7 bases that match TRBD2. CDR3 region: CASSQQPGLQYQETQYF. CDR3 DNA sequence: TGTGCCAGCAGCCAACAGCCGGGACTACAGTACCAAGAGACCCAGTACTTC.